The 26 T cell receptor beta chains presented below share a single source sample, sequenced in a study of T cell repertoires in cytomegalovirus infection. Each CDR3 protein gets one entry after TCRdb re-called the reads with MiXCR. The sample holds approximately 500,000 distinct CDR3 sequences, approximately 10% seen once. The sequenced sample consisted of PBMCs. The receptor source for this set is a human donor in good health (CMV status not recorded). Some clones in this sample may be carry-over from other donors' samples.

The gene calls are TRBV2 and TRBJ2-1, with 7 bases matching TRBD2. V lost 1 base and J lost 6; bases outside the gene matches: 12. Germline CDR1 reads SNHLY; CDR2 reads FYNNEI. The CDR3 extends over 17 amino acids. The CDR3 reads CASSEVLGGPGTNEQFF. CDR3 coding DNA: TGTGCCAGCAGTGAAGTGCTGGGAGGGCCGGGTACCAATGAGCAGTTCTTC. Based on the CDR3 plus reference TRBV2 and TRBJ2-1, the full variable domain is EPEVTQTPSHQVTQMGQEVILRCVPISNHLYFYWYRQILGQKVEFLVSFYNNEISEKSEIFDDQFSVERPDGSNFTLKIRSTKLEDSAMYFCASSEVLGGPGTNEQFFGPGTRLTVL.

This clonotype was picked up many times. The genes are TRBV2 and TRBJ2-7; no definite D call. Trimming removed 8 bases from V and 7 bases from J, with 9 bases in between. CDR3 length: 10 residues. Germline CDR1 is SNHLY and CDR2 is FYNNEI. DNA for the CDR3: TGTGCCAGCTGGTTTCGGGAGCAGTACTTC. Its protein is CASWFREQYF.

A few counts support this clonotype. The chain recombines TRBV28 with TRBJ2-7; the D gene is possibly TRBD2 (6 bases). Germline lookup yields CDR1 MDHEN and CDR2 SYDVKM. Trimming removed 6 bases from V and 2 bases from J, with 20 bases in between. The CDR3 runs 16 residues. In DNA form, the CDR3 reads TGTGCCAGCAGCCCGGGACTCCCGGGTGGTGCCTACGAGCAGTACTTC. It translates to CASSPGLPGGAYEQYF.

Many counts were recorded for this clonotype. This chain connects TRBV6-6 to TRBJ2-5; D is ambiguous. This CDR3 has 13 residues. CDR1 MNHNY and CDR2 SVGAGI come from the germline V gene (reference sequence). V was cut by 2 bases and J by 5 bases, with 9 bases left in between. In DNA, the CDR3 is TGTGCCAGCAGTTACGGGTTTCGGGAGACCCAGTACTTC. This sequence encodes CASSYGFRETQYF.

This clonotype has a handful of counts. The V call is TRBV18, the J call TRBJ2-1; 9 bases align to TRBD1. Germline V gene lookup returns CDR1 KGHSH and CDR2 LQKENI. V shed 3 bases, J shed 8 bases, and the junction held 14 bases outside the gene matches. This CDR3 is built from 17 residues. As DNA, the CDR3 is TGTGCCAGCTCACCTGCTTGGGGGACAGGGTTTTTTGATGAGCAGTTCTTC. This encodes CASSPAWGTGFFDEQFF.

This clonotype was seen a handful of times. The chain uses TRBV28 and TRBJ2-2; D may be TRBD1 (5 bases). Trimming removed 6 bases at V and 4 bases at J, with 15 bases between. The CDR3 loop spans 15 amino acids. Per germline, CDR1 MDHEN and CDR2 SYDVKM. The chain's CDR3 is CASSPWGQGTGELFF. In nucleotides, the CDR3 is TGTGCCAGCAGCCCTTGGGGCCAGGGCACCGGGGAGCTGTTTTTT.

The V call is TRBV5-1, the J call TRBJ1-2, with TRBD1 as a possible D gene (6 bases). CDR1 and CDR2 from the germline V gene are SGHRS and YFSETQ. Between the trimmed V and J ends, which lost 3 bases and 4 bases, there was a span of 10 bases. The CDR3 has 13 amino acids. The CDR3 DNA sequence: TGCGCCAGCAGCTGGGACACGACCTATGGCTACACCTTC. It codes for CASSWDTTYGYTF.

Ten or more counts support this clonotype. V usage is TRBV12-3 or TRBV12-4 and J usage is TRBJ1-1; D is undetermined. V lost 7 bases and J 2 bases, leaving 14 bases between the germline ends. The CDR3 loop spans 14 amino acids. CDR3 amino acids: CASTLGPSNTEAFF. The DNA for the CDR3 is TGTGCCAGCACCTTGGGTCCCTCAAACACTGAAGCTTTCTTT.

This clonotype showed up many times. CDR3 protein: CASSEGQGLFYGYTF. In DNA form, the CDR3 reads TGTGCCAGCAGCGAGGGACAGGGATTATTCTATGGCTACACCTTC. The rearrangement uses TRBV7-2 and TRBJ1-2, with 9 bases matching TRBD1. Germline V lookup: CDR1 SGHTA, CDR2 FQGNSA. The CDR3 totals 15 residues. The V segment lost 5 bases and the J segment 4 bases; nucleotides outside the gene matches: 8. Based on the CDR3 plus reference TRBV7-2 and TRBJ1-2, the full variable domain is GAGVSQSPSNKVTEKGKDVELRCDPISGHTALYWYRQSLGQGLEFLIYFQGNSAPDKSGLPSDRFSAERTGGSVSTLTIQRTQQEDSAVYLCASSEGQGLFYGYTFGSGTRLTVV.

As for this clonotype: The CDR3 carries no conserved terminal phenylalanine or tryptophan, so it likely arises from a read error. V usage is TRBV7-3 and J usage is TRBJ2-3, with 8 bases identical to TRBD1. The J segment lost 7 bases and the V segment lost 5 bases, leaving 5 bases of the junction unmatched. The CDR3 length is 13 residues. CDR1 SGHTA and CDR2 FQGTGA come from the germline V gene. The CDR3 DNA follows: TGTGCCAGCAGCCCGCCAGGGGGCCATACGCAGTATCTT. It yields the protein CASSPPGGHTQYL.

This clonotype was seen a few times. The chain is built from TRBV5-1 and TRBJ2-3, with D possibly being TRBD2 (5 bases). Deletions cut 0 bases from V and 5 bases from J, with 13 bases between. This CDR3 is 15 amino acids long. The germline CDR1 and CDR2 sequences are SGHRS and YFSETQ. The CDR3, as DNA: TGCGCCAGCAGCTTGGCAGCTCATGAGGGAGATACGCAGTATTTT. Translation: CASSLAAHEGDTQYF.

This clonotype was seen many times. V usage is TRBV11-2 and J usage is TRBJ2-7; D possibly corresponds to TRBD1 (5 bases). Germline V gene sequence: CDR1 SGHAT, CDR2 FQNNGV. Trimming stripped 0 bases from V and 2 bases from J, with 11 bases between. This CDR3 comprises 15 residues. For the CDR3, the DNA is TGTGCCAGCAGCTTAGAGGCAGGGTCGGCCTACGAGCAGTACTTC. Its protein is CASSLEAGSAYEQYF. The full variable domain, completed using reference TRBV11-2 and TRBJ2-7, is EAGVAQSPRYKIIEKRQSVAFWCNPISGHATLYWYQQILGQGPKLLIQFQNNGVVDDSQLPKDRFSAERLKGVDSTLKIQPAKLEDSAVYLCASSLEAGSAYEQYFGPGTRLTVT.

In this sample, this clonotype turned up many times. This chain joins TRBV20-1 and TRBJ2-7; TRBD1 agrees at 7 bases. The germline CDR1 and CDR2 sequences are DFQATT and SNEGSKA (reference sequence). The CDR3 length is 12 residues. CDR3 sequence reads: CSARQGSYEQYF. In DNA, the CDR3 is TGCAGCGCCCGACAGGGCTCCTACGAGCAGTACTTC.

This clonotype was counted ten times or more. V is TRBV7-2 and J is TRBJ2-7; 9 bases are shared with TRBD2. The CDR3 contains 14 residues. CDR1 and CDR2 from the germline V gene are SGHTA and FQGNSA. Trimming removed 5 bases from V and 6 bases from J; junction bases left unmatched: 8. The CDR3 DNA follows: TGTGCCAGCAGCCAAAGCGGGAGGTCGGGCGAGCAGTACTTC. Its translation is CASSQSGRSGEQYF.

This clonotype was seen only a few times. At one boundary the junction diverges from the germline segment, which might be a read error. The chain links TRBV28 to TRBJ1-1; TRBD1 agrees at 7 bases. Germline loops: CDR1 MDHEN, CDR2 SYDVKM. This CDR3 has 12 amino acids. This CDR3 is CASSLRGTAVLF. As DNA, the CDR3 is TGTGCCAGCAGTCTTAGGGGGACAGCAGTGCTCTTT.

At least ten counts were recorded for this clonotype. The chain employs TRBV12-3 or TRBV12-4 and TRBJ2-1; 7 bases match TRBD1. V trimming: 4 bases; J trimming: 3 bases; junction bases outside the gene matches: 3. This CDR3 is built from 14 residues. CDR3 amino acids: CASSWGQIYNEQFF. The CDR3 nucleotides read TGTGCCAGCAGTTGGGGACAGATCTACAATGAGCAGTTCTTC.

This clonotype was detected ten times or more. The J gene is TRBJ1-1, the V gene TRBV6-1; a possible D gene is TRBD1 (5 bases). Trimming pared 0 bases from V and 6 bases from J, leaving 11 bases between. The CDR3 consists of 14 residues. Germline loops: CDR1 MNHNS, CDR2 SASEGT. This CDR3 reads CASSEAQGGAEAFF. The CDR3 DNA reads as TGTGCCAGCAGTGAAGCGCAGGGAGGAGCTGAAGCTTTCTTT.

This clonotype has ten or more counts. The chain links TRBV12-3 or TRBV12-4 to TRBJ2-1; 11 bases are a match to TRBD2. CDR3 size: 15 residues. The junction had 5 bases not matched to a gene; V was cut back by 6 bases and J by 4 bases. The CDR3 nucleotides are TGTGCCAGCAGCACTGTAGCGGGAGGGTACAATGAGCAGTTCTTC. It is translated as CASSTVAGGYNEQFF.

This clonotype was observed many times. As DNA, the CDR3 is TGTGCCAGCAGCGTACCGAATCAAGAGACCCAGTACTTC. Amino acid sequence: CASSVPNQETQYF. The chain has TRBV11-2 and TRBJ2-5; D is uncertain. Germline V gives CDR1 SGHAT, CDR2 FQNNGV. Trimming pared 5 bases from V and 2 bases from J, leaving 9 bases between. The CDR3 totals 13 residues.

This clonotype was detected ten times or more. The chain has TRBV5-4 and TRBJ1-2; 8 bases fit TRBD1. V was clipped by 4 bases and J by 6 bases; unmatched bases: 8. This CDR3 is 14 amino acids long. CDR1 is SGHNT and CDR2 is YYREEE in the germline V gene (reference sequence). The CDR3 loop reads CASSPGTGAHGYTF. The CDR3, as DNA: TGTGCCAGCAGCCCAGGGACAGGCGCCCATGGCTACACCTTC.

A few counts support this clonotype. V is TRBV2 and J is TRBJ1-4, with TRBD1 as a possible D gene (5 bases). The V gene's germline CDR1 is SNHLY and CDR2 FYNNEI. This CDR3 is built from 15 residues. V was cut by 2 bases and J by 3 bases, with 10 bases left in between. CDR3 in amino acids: CASSEIREANEKLFF. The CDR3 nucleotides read TGTGCCAGCAGTGAAATCAGGGAGGCTAATGAAAAACTGTTTTTT.

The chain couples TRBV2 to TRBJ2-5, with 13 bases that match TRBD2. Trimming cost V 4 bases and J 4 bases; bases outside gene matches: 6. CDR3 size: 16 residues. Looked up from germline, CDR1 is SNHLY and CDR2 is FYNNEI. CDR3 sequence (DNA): TGTGCCAGCAGTGGAGGAGGACTAGCGGGAGCAGAGACCCAGTACTTC. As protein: CASSGGGLAGAETQYF.

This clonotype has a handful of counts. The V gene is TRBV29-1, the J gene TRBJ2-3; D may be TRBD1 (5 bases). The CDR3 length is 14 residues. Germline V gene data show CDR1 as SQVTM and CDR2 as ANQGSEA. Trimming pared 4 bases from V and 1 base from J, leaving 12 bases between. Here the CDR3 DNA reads TGCAGCGTTGGGGTCGTGACAGGCACAGATACGCAGTATTTT. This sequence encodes CSVGVVTGTDTQYF.

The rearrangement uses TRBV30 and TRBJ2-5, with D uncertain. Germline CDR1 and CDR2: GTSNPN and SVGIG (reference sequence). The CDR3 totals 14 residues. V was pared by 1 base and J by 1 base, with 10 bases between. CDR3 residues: CAWSDRTIQETQYF. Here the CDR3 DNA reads TGTGCCTGGAGTGACCGTACCATCCAAGAGACCCAGTACTTC.

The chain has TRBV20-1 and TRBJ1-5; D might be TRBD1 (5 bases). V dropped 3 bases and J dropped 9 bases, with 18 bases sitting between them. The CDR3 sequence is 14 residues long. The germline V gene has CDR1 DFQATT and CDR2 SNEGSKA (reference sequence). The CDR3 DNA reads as TGCAGTGCTAGGGACGGGGCCAAACATGGGCCCCAGCATTTT. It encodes CSARDGAKHGPQHF.

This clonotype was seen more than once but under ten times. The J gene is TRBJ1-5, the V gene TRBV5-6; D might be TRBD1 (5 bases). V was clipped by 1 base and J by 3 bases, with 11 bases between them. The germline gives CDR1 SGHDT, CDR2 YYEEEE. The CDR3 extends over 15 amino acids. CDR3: CASSLTRDVNQPQHF. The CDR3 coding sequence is TGTGCCAGCAGCTTGACCCGGGACGTCAATCAGCCCCAGCATTTT.